The entry that follows covers one TCR beta chain sequence. Donors of Cohort 3 who recovered were those that had two negative PCRs, clearance, or symptom resolution. The CDR3 length is 15 residues. Germline CDR1 is MNHNS and CDR2 is SASEGT. Between the trimmed V and J ends, which lost 3 bases and 10 bases, there was a span of 16 bases. This entry is derived from a study of blood T cell repertoires in COVID-19. Under the authors' procedure: Quantification of nucleated cells was approximated via reference gene primer amplification. Profiling relied on immunoSEQ multiplex PCR, and the TCRdb table lists in-frame clones only, not all of them. The V and J calls and clone size are taken from that table; D and trimming were inferred from the DNA. There are around 380,000 clones in the sample; over 75% occur only once, and approximately 1.2% lies in the top ten.

What was sequenced was PBMCs or T cells enriched from blood (not recorded which). The clonotype was recovered from a man in his thirties or forties who had recovered from COVID-19. The gene calls are TRBV6-1 and TRBJ1-6; no reliable D call. In DNA, the CDR3 is TGTGCCAGCAGTGATCCGGGGTCGAATGCATCACCCCTCCACTTT. This translates into CASSDPGSNASPLHF.